What follows are 21 T cell receptor beta chains derived from one specimen sequenced in a study of CD8+CD57+ T cells in acquired aplastic anemia. Template material for TCR beta VDJ and CDR3 profiling consisted of genomic DNA. One entry per CDR3 protein results from TCRdb running MiXCR on the reads. The profile shows some 150,000 distinct CDR3 sequences, about 50% of them singletons. Those patients picked for sequencing had displayed CD8+CD57+ cell expansion on flow cytometry. The sample was sorted CD4+, CD8+, or CD8+CD57+ T cells (not recorded which) from PBMCs. The origin of the receptors is a human donor with aplastic anemia.

Worth noting for this clonotype: In this CDR3 the conserved last residue, phenylalanine or tryptophan, is missing, so a read error is likely. The CDR3: CASSPTGTQNQPQHP. The CDR3 bases are TGTGCCAGCAGTCCTACCGGGACACAAAATCAGCCCCAGCATCCT. The rearrangement joins TRBV7-9 to TRBJ1-5; TRBD1 might be the D (6 bases). Germline V gene data show CDR1 as SEHNR and CDR2 as FQNEAQ (reference sequence). This CDR3 has 15 amino acids. The ends were cut back, 6 bases at V and 4 bases at J, with 16 bases in the middle.

The V call is TRBV5-1, the J call TRBJ2-7; 9 nucleotides align to TRBD1. Trimming removed 3 bases from V and 7 bases from J; junction bases left unmatched: 17. Germline V CDR1 and CDR2: SGHRS, YFSETQ. The CDR3 is 17 amino acids. CDR3 sequence (DNA): TGCGCCAGCAGCTGGACGCCTTGGGACAGGGCCCCGAGGGAGCAGTACTTC. This encodes CASSWTPWDRAPREQYF.

This chain joins TRBV2 and TRBJ1-2, with TRBD1 matching over 9 bases. Germline CDR1 is SNHLY and CDR2 is FYNNEI. This CDR3 comprises 14 residues. V gave up 2 bases and J gave up 6 bases; unmatched junction bases: 4. The CDR3 DNA sequence: TGTGCCAGCAGTGAATGGGACAGGGTAAATGGCTACACCTTC. Protein sequence: CASSEWDRVNGYTF.

This clonotype appeared a few times. The chain couples TRBV10-2 to TRBJ2-3, with 7 bases matching TRBD2. The V gene end was trimmed by 5 bases and the J gene end by 0 bases; junction bases not matched to a gene: 2. CDR3 size: 14 residues. Looked up from germline, CDR1 is WSHSY and CDR2 is SAAADI. Here the CDR3 reads CASSQAGSTDTQYF. CDR3 sequence (DNA): TGCGCCAGCAGTCAAGCGGGGAGCACAGATACGCAGTATTTT.

The chain joins TRBV6-1 to TRBJ2-7; the match to TRBD1 covers 9 bases. The CDR3 is 14 amino acids. Germline V lookup: CDR1 MNHNS, CDR2 SASEGT. V gave up 6 bases and J gave up 4 bases; unmatched junction bases: 7. In DNA, the CDR3 is TGTGCCAGCAGAATGTACAGGGGGCAGTACGAGCAGTACTTC. Its protein is CASRMYRGQYEQYF.

The chain carries TRBV29-1 and TRBJ1-1; the D is unclear. Germline assignment: CDR1 SQVTM and CDR2 ANQGSEA. The CDR3 is 11 residues long. V was shortened by 7 bases and J by 1 base, with 7 bases between the two germline ends. This CDR3 reads CSGRQNTEAFF. DNA for the CDR3: TGCAGCGGAAGACAGAACACTGAAGCTTTCTTT.

V and J are TRBV6-4 and TRBJ2-7, with D unclear. Germline loops: CDR1 MRHNA, CDR2 SNTAGT. The CDR3 runs to 14 residues. Trimming stripped 4 bases from V and 4 bases from J, with 14 bases between. The CDR3 here is CASSVGLLGYEQYF. The CDR3 nucleotides are TGTGCCAGCAGTGTGGGTCTACTGGGGTACGAGCAGTACTTC.

The chain is built from TRBV2 and TRBJ1-3, with D uncertain. There are 13 residues in the CDR3. V was cut by 4 bases and J by 6 bases, with 10 bases left in between. Looked up from germline, CDR1 is SNHLY and CDR2 is FYNNEI. The DNA of the CDR3 is TGTGCCAGCAGTGTAGATAGCGTAAACACCATATATTTT. Encoded protein: CASSVDSVNTIYF.

This clonotype was detected ten times or more. This chain links TRBV3-1 with TRBJ1-2; no reliable D call. The CDR3 contains 15 residues. V was cut by 0 bases and J by 5 bases, with 13 bases left in between. Germline loops: CDR1 LGHDT, CDR2 YNNKEL (reference sequence). CDR3 in amino acids: CASSQDGGSHYGYTF. The CDR3 DNA follows: TGTGCCAGCAGCCAAGATGGAGGCAGTCATTATGGCTACACCTTC.

There are many counts of this clonotype. This chain joins TRBV11-1 and TRBJ2-2; D unclear. This CDR3 has 15 amino acids. CDR1 is SGHAT and CDR2 is FQDESV in the germline V gene (reference sequence). The V end was cut by 1 base, the J end by 5 bases, with 11 bases between. The CDR3 bases are TGTGCCAGCAGCTTAGTTGGCAGCTTGACCGGGGAGCTGTTTTTT. Its translation is CASSLVGSLTGELFF.

This clonotype was seen ten or more times. The rearrangement joins TRBV29-1 to TRBJ1-3, with D tentatively TRBD1 (5 bases). Trimming removed 4 bases from V and 4 bases from J, with 14 bases in between. The CDR3 length is 14 residues. CDR1 SQVTM and CDR2 ANQGSEA come from the germline V gene. The CDR3 here is CSVGNMGVGNTIYF. As DNA, the CDR3 is TGCAGCGTTGGGAATATGGGGGTCGGAAACACCATATATTTT. The whole variable domain, remainder taken from reference TRBV29-1 and TRBJ1-3, is SAVISQKPSRDICQRGTSLTIQCQVDSQVTMMFWYRQQPGQSLTLIATANQGSEATYESGFVIDKFPISRPNLTFSTLTVSNMSPEDSSIYLCSVGNMGVGNTIYFGEGSWLTVV.

The V and J genes are TRBV11-2 and TRBJ2-5; 9 bases are a match to TRBD2. CDR3 length: 17 residues. The V and J ends lost 1 base and 8 bases, in that order; junction bases with no gene match: 14. Germline lookup yields CDR1 SGHAT and CDR2 FQNNGV. The CDR3 coding sequence is TGTGCCAGCAGCTTAGGTGGGGCGGGAGGGCCGATGAGAACCCAGTACTTC. This encodes CASSLGGAGGPMRTQYF. The full variable domain, completed using reference TRBV11-2 and TRBJ2-5, is EAGVAQSPRYKIIEKRQSVAFWCNPISGHATLYWYQQILGQGPKLLIQFQNNGVVDDSQLPKDRFSAERLKGVDSTLKIQPAKLEDSAVYLCASSLGGAGGPMRTQYFGPGTRLLVL.

This clonotype has a handful of counts. This chain connects TRBV27 to TRBJ2-1, with TRBD1 matching over 10 bases. Germline-derived CDR1 and CDR2 are MNHEY and SMNVEV (reference sequence). V trimming: 3 bases; J trimming: 6 bases; junction bases outside the gene matches: 5. The CDR3 is made up of 15 amino acids. In DNA, the CDR3 is TGTGCCAGCAGTTTCGGGACAGGGGTTAGCAATGAGCAGTTCTTC. Translation: CASSFGTGVSNEQFF.

The chain has TRBV10-3 and TRBJ2-2; the D is unclear. The CDR3 sequence is 13 residues long. Trimming left V 2 bases short and J 3 bases short, with 4 bases between. The V gene's germline CDR1 is ENHRY and CDR2 SYGVKD. The CDR3 DNA reads as TGTGCCATCAGTGAGGTAGACACCGGGGAGCTGTTTTTT. It encodes CAISEVDTGELFF.

In this sample, this clonotype turned up once. The chain employs TRBV7-9 and TRBJ1-1; possible D gene TRBD1, 6 bases. The CDR3 runs to 13 residues. Germline-derived CDR1 and CDR2 are SEHNR and FQNEAQ (reference sequence). The V end was cut by 1 base, the J end by 7 bases, with 10 bases between. CDR3 sequence reads: CASSLGGASEAFF. Written as DNA, the CDR3 is TGTGCCAGCAGCTTAGGGGGGGCGAGTGAAGCTTTCTTT.

Only a few counts were recorded for this clonotype. The J gene is TRBJ2-3, the V gene TRBV7-2; TRBD1 aligns across 10 bases. V lost 0 bases, J lost 2 bases, and 2 bases stayed unmatched. Germline lookup yields CDR1 SGHTA and CDR2 FQGNSA. The CDR3 covers 16 residues. The chain's CDR3 is CASSLAGTGATDTQYF. The DNA for the CDR3 is TGTGCCAGCAGCTTAGCTGGGACAGGGGCCACAGATACGCAGTATTTT.

Only a few counts were recorded for this clonotype. V gene TRBV19 combines with J gene TRBJ2-7; TRBD1 matches 9 bases. V gave up 9 bases and J gave up 4 bases; unmatched junction bases: 13. Per germline, CDR1 LNHDA and CDR2 SQIVND (reference sequence). This CDR3 has 15 residues. The CDR3 protein is CASSRGKTGGYEQYF. For the CDR3, the DNA is TGTGCCAGCAGCCGAGGGAAGACAGGGGGGTACGAGCAGTACTTC. The complete variable domain, with remaining parts taken from reference TRBV19 and TRBJ2-7, reads DGGITQSPKYLFRKEGQNVTLSCEQNLNHDAMYWYRQDPGQGLRLIYYSQIVNDFQKGDIAEGYSVSREKKESFPLTVTSAQKNPTAFYLCASSRGKTGGYEQYFGPGTRLTVT.

As for this clonotype: One end of the junction varies from germline; a read error may be responsible. The chain employs TRBV20-1 and TRBJ2-7; weak D call: TRBD2 (6 bases). Germline-derived CDR1 and CDR2 are DFQATT and SNEGSKA (reference sequence). This CDR3 has 14 amino acids. The CDR3 sequence: CSASSEVASDPRDF. In DNA form, the CDR3 reads TGCAGTGCCAGCAGCGAGGTGGCTAGCGACCCGAGGGACTTC.

Many counts were recorded for this clonotype. This sequence joins TRBV19 and TRBJ1-1, with TRBD1 as a possible D gene (6 bases). The V end lost 7 bases, the J end lost 3 bases, and 12 bases lay between the germline ends. Germline V CDR1 and CDR2: LNHDA, SQIVND (reference sequence). The CDR3 covers 13 residues. CDR3 nucleotide sequence: TGTGCCAGTAACCGGGGGGCGGACACTGAAGCTTTCTTT. The encoded protein is CASNRGADTEAFF.

This clonotype was recorded at least ten times. The V call is TRBV6-5, the J call TRBJ2-1, with TRBD1 matching over 11 bases. Trimming cost V 5 bases and J 7 bases; bases outside gene matches: 4. CDR3 length: 14 amino acids. The V gene's germline CDR1 is MNHEY and CDR2 SVGAGI. Here the CDR3 DNA reads TGTGCCAGCAGTCCTGGACAGGGGGCTAATGAGCAGTTCTTC. It codes for CASSPGQGANEQFF.

The chain recombines TRBV14 with TRBJ1-2, with D possibly matching TRBD1 (5 bases). The CDR3 runs to 14 residues. Germline V gene lookup returns CDR1 SGHDN and CDR2 FVKESK. Trimming took 0 bases from V and 5 from J, leaving 10 bases between them. CDR3 protein: CASSQDRGLYGYTF. CDR3 DNA sequence: TGTGCCAGCAGCCAAGATCGGGGCCTGTATGGCTACACCTTC.